The T cell receptor (beta chain) described here comes from a study of CD8 T cells in ankylosing spondylitis. In making TCR beta libraries, quantitative 5'-RACE with molecular barcodes was used. TCRdb ran MiXCR on the 5' RACE reads and lists one entry per CDR3 protein. The table lists fewer than 200,000 distinct CDR3 sequences, roughly 18% of them singletons, with approximately 4% in the top ten. Study-level points and caveats: Blood of patients with ankylosing spondylitis appeared to be characterized by a TCR beta motif of about eight highly homologous variants. Some motif variants were previously reported in reactive arthritis synovial fluid and blood.

This clonotype was recorded at least ten times. Its antigen is unidentified. The CDR3 is made up of 16 amino acids. Per germline, CDR1 SGHTA and CDR2 FQGNSA. V was shortened by 5 bases and J by 0 bases, with 16 bases between the two germline ends. V usage is TRBV7-2 and J usage is TRBJ2-5, with D possibly TRBD2 on 6 matching bases. The sequence was obtained from a male donor aged 10-29 years with ankylosing spondylitis or in good health (not recorded which). Sequenced sample: blood, either unsorted or a sorted T cell fraction (not recorded which). CDR3 coding DNA: TGTGCCAGCAGCCCGGAGGGCCAGGTTCACCAAGAGACCCAGTACTTC. This gives the protein CASSPEGQVHQETQYF. The entire variable domain, with the rest obtained from reference TRBV7-2 and TRBJ2-5, is as follows: GAGVSQSPSNKVTEKGKDVELRCDPISGHTALYWYRQSLGQGLEFLIYFQGNSAPDKSGLPSDRFSAERTGGSVSTLTIQRTQQEDSAVYLCASSPEGQVHQETQYFGPGTRLLVL.